A selection of T cell receptor beta chains follows, all from one sample in a study of graft-versus-host responses after intestinal transplantation. Clones were sequenced by immunoSEQ multiplex PCR, and TCRdb holds only the in-frame ones, with some missing. The sample contains approximately 89,000 clones, about 90% of which appear only once. These receptors lack a known antigen. The sample here was unstimulated CD4+ T cells sorted from spleen or lymph node cells, taken before intestinal transplant. These receptors all come from a human donor who received an intestinal transplant. The CDR3 runs from the conserved cysteine through the conserved F or W. The D gene is left open where the match is weak. Size is omitted from some rows. Given values are once, few, many or a class for expanded clones.

d_gene | j_gene | v_gene | abundance | CDR3nt | CDR3aa
TRBD1 | TRBJ1-1 | TRBV4-3 | - | TGCGCCAGCAGCCAAGATACAGGGGCGAACACTGAAGCTTTCTTT | CASSQDTGANTEAFF
TRBD1 | TRBJ1-4 | TRBV7-8 | - | TGTGCCAGCAGCCAGGTGAAACAGGGGGTGAAACTGTTTTTT | CASSQVKQGVKLFF
- | TRBJ2-4 | TRBV12-5 | - | TGTGCTAGTGGTTTGTTTAATTCGGGGGATCTAGCCAAAAACATTCAGTACTTC | CASGLFNSGDLAKNIQYF
TRBD2 | TRBJ2-3 | TRBV6-1 | - | TGTGCCAGCAGTGTGGCTAGCGGGACTAGCACAGATACGCAGTATTTT | CASSVASGTSTDTQYF
TRBD1 | TRBJ2-5 | TRBV6-1 | once | TGTGCCAGCAGTGAAGCACCAGGGGGCCAAGAGACCCAGTACTTC | CASSEAPGGQETQYF
TRBD2 | TRBJ2-3 | TRBV5-4 | - | TGTGCCAGCAGCCGAGGACTAGCGGGGGCTGCCTACTCAGATACGCAGTATTTT | CASSRGLAGAAYSDTQYF
TRBD1 | TRBJ1-4 | TRBV7-9 | - | TGTGCCAGCAGCTTGGGACAGGCCAATGAAAAACTGTTTTTT | CASSLGQANEKLFF
- | TRBJ1-6 | TRBV7-9 | - | TGTGCCAGCAGCTCGAGAGAGACAGGCAGCTCCTATAATTCACCCCTCCACTTT | CASSSRETGSSYNSPLHF
TRBD2 | TRBJ2-1 | TRBV4-1 | once | TGCGCCAGCAGCCAAGTCCCCGGGACTAGCCGCAATGAGCAGTTCTTC | CASSQVPGTSRNEQFF
- | TRBJ1-1 | TRBV5-1 | - | TGCGCCAGCAGCTTGCGCGCAGAAGGGGCTTCTGAAGCTTTCTTT | CASSLRAEGASEAFF
- | TRBJ2-1 | TRBV6-6 | - | TGTGCCAGCAGCTCCGGTGTAGCCAGGGACAATGAGCAGTTCTTC | CASSSGVARDNEQFF
TRBD2 | TRBJ2-7 | TRBV6-1 | - | TGTGCCAGCAGTGAAGGGGCTAGCGGGAACTACGAGCAGTACTTC | CASSEGASGNYEQYF
- | TRBJ1-6 | TRBV21-1 | - | TGTGCCAGCCGAGACAGGGGACCGGAGATCTCCTATAATTCACCCCTCCACTTT | CASRDRGPEISYNSPLHF
- | TRBJ2-3 | TRBV7-3 | - | TGTGCCAGCAGAGGAACAGGGAAAGTCACGCAGTATTTT | CASRGTGKVTQYF
TRBD2 | TRBJ2-3 | TRBV5-4 | - | TGTGCCAGCAGCTTGGGAGGGACTAGCGGGAGATGGGATACGCAGTATTTT | CASSLGGTSGRWDTQYF
TRBD2 | TRBJ2-2 | TRBV30 | - | TGTGCCTGGAGTGTAAGAGGGGCCAGGTTTTTGGGTAGCGGGAGTCCCGGGGAGCTGTTTTTT | CAWSVRGARFLGSGSPGELFF
TRBD2 | TRBJ2-7 | TRBV6-1 | - | TGTGCCAGCACTTATTGGACTAGCGGGAGTCTCGAGCAGTACTTC | CASTYWTSGSLEQYF
- | TRBJ1-1 | TRBV10-3 | - | TGTGCCATCAGTGAGTCGGGGCAGGGTGGCACTGAAGCTTTCTTT | CAISESGQGGTEAFF
TRBD1 | TRBJ2-3 | TRBV25-1 | - | TGTGCCAGCAGTGAGGGACAGGGGTCGTCCACAGATACGCAGTATTTT | CASSEGQGSSTDTQYF
TRBD2 | TRBJ2-6 | TRBV7-3 | - | TGTGCCAGCAGCTTATTAGGGACTAGCGGAATCTCTGGGGCCAACGTCCTGACTTTC | CASSLLGTSGISGANVLTF
- | TRBJ2-7 | TRBV9 | - | TGTGCCAGCAGCGTAGGTGGAGGGGGCGGGTACGAGCAGTACTTC | CASSVGGGGGYEQYF
TRBD1 | TRBJ2-5 | TRBV30 | - | TGTGCCTGGAGTGTACTCAGACAGGGGGCAGGAGAGACCCAGTACTTC | CAWSVLRQGAGETQYF
- | TRBJ2-3 | TRBV4-3 | - | TGCGCCAGCAGCCAAGGTCGATCAGGGAATCCAGATACGCAGTATTTT | CASSQGRSGNPDTQYF
- | TRBJ1-4 | TRBV2 | few | TGTGCCAGCAGTGCTTCGGTCTCAAATGAAAAACTGTTTTTT | CASSASVSNEKLFF
- | TRBJ1-1 | TRBV5-1 | - | TGCGCCAGCAGCTTGGATGGCAGGGAGAACACTGAAGCTTTCTTT | CASSLDGRENTEAFF
TRBD1 | TRBJ1-5 | TRBV6-5 | - | TGTGCCAGCAGATTACTACAGGGGGGCAATCAGCCCCAGCATTTT | CASRLLQGGNQPQHF
- | TRBJ1-6 | TRBV5-1 | - | TGCGCCAGCAGCGTAGGGGGACCCTATAATTCACCCCTCCACTTT | CASSVGGPYNSPLHF
TRBD2 | TRBJ2-1 | TRBV6-5 | - | TGTGCCAGCAGTTTAGCGGGGGGGCCCTATGAGCAGTTCTTC | CASSLAGGPYEQFF
- | TRBJ2-3 | TRBV29-1 | - | TGCAGCGTACCGGTTTCCGGTACAGATACGCAGTATTTT | CSVPVSGTDTQYF
- | TRBJ1-1 | TRBV12-5 | once | TGTGCTAGTGGGCCACCAGGGGTTATGAACACTGAAGCTTTCTTT | CASGPPGVMNTEAFF
- | TRBJ2-2 | TRBV9 | - | TGTGCCAGCACCCCCGGGGGACTCACCGGGGAGCTGTTTTTT | CASTPGGLTGELFF
TRBD1 | TRBJ1-1 | TRBV27 | - | TGTGCCAGCAGTCTGAGACAGGGGTTAACTGAAGCTTTCTTT | CASSLRQGLTEAFF
- | TRBJ2-7 | TRBV5-8 | - | TGTGCCAGCAGCTTGGGGAGGGTCTACGAGCAGTACTTC | CASSLGRVYEQYF
TRBD2 | TRBJ2-1 | TRBV11-2 | - | TGTGCCAGCAGCTTAGTCGTAACGGGAGGCCTTCTGTTCTTC | CASSLVVTGGLLFF
TRBD1 | TRBJ1-2 | TRBV18 | once | TGTGCCAGCTCACCAGCGATAACAGGGGGGCGGTATGGCTACACCTTC | CASSPAITGGRYGYTF
- | TRBJ1-1 | TRBV5-4 | - | TGTGCCAGCAGCCCGGGGGGAAGGACGAACACTGAAGCTTTCTTT | CASSPGGRTNTEAFF
- | TRBJ1-5 | TRBV4-1 | - | TGCGCCAGCAGCCGAGTGCAGGGAAATCAGCCCCAGCATTTT | CASSRVQGNQPQHF